The 26 T cell receptor beta chains in this list originate from one sample, sequenced in a study of blood T cell repertoires in COVID-19. The repertoire was sequenced with immunoSEQ multiplex PCR; TCRdb's copy has only in-frame clones and lacks some. Found here are about 220,000 clones, about 85% of them singletons; the top ten hold 20%. Specimen: peripheral blood. The receptors derive from a man younger than 40 with active or convalescent COVID-19.

This chain connects TRBV28 to TRBJ2-7; possible D gene TRBD2, 5 bases. CDR3 size: 15 residues. Looked up from germline, CDR1 is MDHEN and CDR2 is SYDVKM. V was shortened by 3 bases and J by 8 bases, with 20 bases between the two germline ends. The chain's CDR3 is CASSLRGQTYAQQYF. Here the CDR3 DNA reads TGTGCCAGCAGTTTGCGAGGGCAAACCTACGCCCAGCAGTACTTC.

This chain links TRBV4-1 with TRBJ2-3; 9 bases match TRBD2. Germline CDR1 reads MGHRA; CDR2 reads YSYEKL. The V and J ends lost 0 bases and 0 bases, in that order; junction bases with no gene match: 7. The CDR3 is 18 residues long. The CDR3 loop reads CASSQDFPAGGSTDTQYF. The CDR3 DNA reads TGCGCCAGCAGCCAAGATTTCCCAGCGGGGGGCAGCACAGATACGCAGTATTTT.

This chain uses TRBV5-1 with TRBJ2-1; 11 bases align to TRBD2. In germline, CDR1 is SGHRS, CDR2 YFSETQ. The CDR3 extends over 17 amino acids. The junction had 10 bases not matched to a gene; V was cut back by 4 bases and J by 4 bases. As DNA, the CDR3 is TGCGCCAGCAGCCCCCGACTAGCGGGGTCACTTTACAATGAGCAGTTCTTC. Translating gives CASSPRLAGSLYNEQFF.

The rearrangement uses TRBV18 and TRBJ1-2; D uncertain. V lost 5 bases to trimming and J lost 10 bases, with 20 bases between them. The germline V gene encodes CDR1 KGHSH and CDR2 LQKENI. This CDR3 has 14 amino acids. The CDR3 region is CASSSQLAYGVYTF. The CDR3 region has the DNA TGTGCCAGCTCATCCCAGCTGGCATACGGAGTCTACACCTTC.

The J gene is TRBJ1-1, the V gene TRBV12-5; the D gene is possibly TRBD1 (6 bases). This CDR3 has 13 residues. CDR1 is LGHNT and CDR2 is FRNRAP in the germline V gene. The ends were cut back, 3 bases at V and 7 bases at J, with 12 bases in the middle. The CDR3 sequence: CASGLERGSEAFF. The CDR3 region has the DNA TGTGCTAGTGGTTTAGAGAGGGGGAGTGAAGCTTTCTTT.

This clone was picked up one time. The V call is TRBV3-1 (or the pseudogene TRBV3-2), the J call TRBJ2-7, with D perhaps matching TRBD1 (6 bases). The V gene lost 7 bases and the J gene lost 4 bases, with 14 bases spanning the gap. In germline, CDR1 is LGHDT, CDR2 YNNKEL (reference sequence). The length of the CDR3 is 13 residues. CDR3 DNA: TGTGCCAGCATGCTGACAGGTTTTTACGAGCAGTACTTC. Residues: CASMLTGFYEQYF.

This chain uses TRBV6-4 with TRBJ2-1; the D gene is possibly TRBD2 (7 bases). This CDR3 comprises 13 residues. The germline gives CDR1 MRHNA, CDR2 SNTAGT. Trimming pared 2 bases from V and 8 bases from J, leaving 10 bases between. In nucleotides, the CDR3 is TGTGCCAGCAGTGACGGGGGGGCGGATGAGCAGTTCTTC. Encoded protein: CASSDGGADEQFF.

V gene TRBV28 combines with J gene TRBJ2-3, with TRBD1 matching 8 bases. Germline CDR1 reads MDHEN; CDR2 reads SYDVKM. The CDR3 sequence is 15 residues long. V trimming: 4 bases; J trimming: 4 bases; junction bases outside the gene matches: 7. CDR3 coding DNA: TGTGCCAGCAGTTCCCGGACAGGGAGACCAGATACGCAGTATTTT. Protein product: CASSSRTGRPDTQYF. Drawing the rest from reference TRBV28 and TRBJ2-3, the complete variable domain is DVKVTQSSRYLVKRTGEKVFLECVQDMDHENMFWYRQDPGLGLRLIYFSYDVKMKEKGDIPEGYSVSREKKERFSLILESASTNQTSMYLCASSSRTGRPDTQYFGPGTRLTVL.

The chain combines TRBV7-2 with TRBJ2-3; 10 nucleotides align to TRBD2. The length of the CDR3 is 15 residues. V lost 5 bases and J lost 7; bases outside the gene matches: 9. CDR1 is SGHTA and CDR2 is FQGNSA in the germline V gene. CDR3 sequence: CASSPPGLASHTQYF. DNA for the CDR3: TGTGCCAGCAGCCCACCGGGACTAGCGTCGCATACGCAGTATTTT.

This clone was counted once. This chain connects TRBV19 to TRBJ2-1; TRBD2 is a possible D gene (6 bases). The CDR3 length is 14 residues. Germline V lookup: CDR1 LNHDA, CDR2 SQIVND (reference sequence). The V gene lost 10 bases and the J gene lost 4 bases, with 17 bases spanning the gap. The DNA for the CDR3 is TGTGCCACCCGTCCCCCCGGGAGATACAATGAGCAGTTCTTC. Amino acids: CATRPPGRYNEQFF.

This clone was seen a few times. The chain couples TRBV28 to TRBJ2-1; the D gene is possibly TRBD2 (6 bases). CDR3 length: 14 residues. V was clipped by 6 bases and J by 0 bases, with 9 bases between them. Germline-derived CDR1 and CDR2 are MDHEN and SYDVKM. The CDR3 sequence is CASRPGSSYNEQFF. CDR3 in DNA: TGTGCCAGCAGACCCGGGAGCTCCTACAATGAGCAGTTCTTC.

This chain links TRBV29-1 with TRBJ2-3; tentatively, D is TRBD1 (5 bases). CDR3 length: 13 amino acids. Per the germline V gene, CDR1 is SQVTM and CDR2 is ANQGSEA. V was trimmed by 4 bases and J by 2 bases, leaving 10 bases between them. CDR3 amino acids: CSVVARDTDTQYF. The CDR3 DNA sequence: TGCAGCGTTGTTGCCAGGGACACAGATACGCAGTATTTT.

The genes are TRBV5-8 and TRBJ1-5, with D possibly being TRBD1 (6 bases). The germline gives CDR1 SGHTS, CDR2 YDEGEE. With 4 bases removed from V and 0 bases from J, the gap between germline ends came to 11 bases. The CDR3 has 15 residues. CDR3 in DNA: TGTGCCAGCAGCATCAGGGGTTATAGCAATCAGCCCCAGCATTTT. It yields the protein CASSIRGYSNQPQHF.

V and J are TRBV7-9 and TRBJ1-2; D perhaps matches TRBD1 (6 bases). Looked up from germline, CDR1 is SEHNR and CDR2 is FQNEAQ (reference sequence). The CDR3 covers 17 residues. V lost 1 base to trimming and J lost 5 bases, with 20 bases between them. The CDR3 DNA follows: TGTGCCAGCAGCTTAGGAGACTACAGGGACGCCCCGTATGGCTACACCTTC. The encoded protein is CASSLGDYRDAPYGYTF.

With respect to this clone: An end of the junction does not agree with germline; a read error may underlie this. The rearrangement joins TRBV13 to TRBJ2-1; 7 bases fit TRBD2. This CDR3 comprises 13 residues. Germline V gene data show CDR1 as PRHDT and CDR2 as FYEKMQ (reference sequence). CDR3 amino acids: CASRSGEGLPGVF. The CDR3 DNA sequence: TGTGCCAGCAGGTCCGGGGAGGGACTCCCGGGGGTCTTC.

The chain has TRBV2 and TRBJ1-2; tentative D call: TRBD1 (6 bases). The CDR3 is 14 residues long. Germline CDR1 and CDR2: SNHLY and FYNNEI. V was pared by 1 base and J by 6 bases, with 12 bases between. Here the CDR3 DNA reads TGTGCCAGCAGTGAAGTTCAGGGGAGAGATGGCTACACCTTC. Its translation is CASSEVQGRDGYTF.

The rearrangement joins TRBV12-3 or TRBV12-4 to TRBJ2-3; D possibly corresponds to TRBD1 (6 bases). Trimming cost V 5 bases and J 13 bases, with 19 bases left between them. The CDR3 length is 13 residues. DNA of the CDR3: TGTGCCAGCAGTCAGGTGATGGGAAGGGGGAAGTATTTT. Its protein product is CASSQVMGRGKYF.

This clone was observed a handful of times. This sequence joins TRBV9 and TRBJ1-5; TRBD1 is a possible D gene (5 bases). This CDR3 spans 13 amino acids. Germline lookup yields CDR1 SGDLS and CDR2 YYNGEE. With 4 bases removed from V and 10 bases from J, the gap between germline ends came to 15 bases. The DNA of the CDR3 is TGTGCCAGCAGCCGTTCAACGGGGGGTCCCCAGCATTTT. It is translated as CASSRSTGGPQHF.

This chain connects TRBV2 to TRBJ2-5; D is unclear. This CDR3 comprises 11 residues. From germline, CDR1 is SNHLY and CDR2 FYNNEI. The V and J ends lost 6 bases and 10 bases respectively, with 12 bases between them. The chain's CDR3 is CASSGIVDQYF. DNA of the CDR3: TGTGCCAGCAGCGGTATAGTAGACCAGTACTTC.

This clone was counted between two and nine times. The chain combines TRBV18 with TRBJ2-2, with TRBD2 matching 9 bases. Germline CDR1 is KGHSH and CDR2 is LQKENI. This CDR3 has 20 amino acids. With 2 bases clipped from V and 3 bases from J, the junction kept 16 bases outside the gene matches. This CDR3 reads CASSPNRLAGKGPDTGELFF. CDR3 in DNA: TGTGCCAGCTCACCAAATCGCCTAGCGGGAAAGGGTCCGGACACCGGGGAGCTGTTTTTT.

The CDR3 bases are TGCGCCAGCAGGATGGGACCAGCGGGCGGGGAGCTGTTTTTT. It encodes CASRMGPAGGELFF. The genes are TRBV10-1 and TRBJ2-2, with a tentative D call TRBD2 (6 bases). The CDR3 is made up of 14 amino acids. CDR1 and CDR2 from the germline V gene are WNHNN and SYGVQD (reference sequence). Trimming removed 6 bases from V and 7 bases from J, with 15 bases in between.

The genes are TRBV7-9 and TRBJ2-3; D is ambiguous. V was trimmed by 0 bases and J by 2 bases, leaving 12 bases between them. The V gene's germline CDR1 is SEHNR and CDR2 FQNEAQ (reference sequence). This CDR3 is 16 amino acids long. The CDR3 DNA reads as TGTGCCAGCAGCTTAGCCCCGCGTCGTATCACAGATACGCAGTATTTT. Its protein is CASSLAPRRITDTQYF.

Points on this clone: The sample contains more than one DNA sequence encoding this CDR3. The chain recombines TRBV5-6 with TRBJ2-7, with D perhaps TRBD1 (6 bases). The germline V and J ends were trimmed by 5 bases and 4 bases, with 13 bases remaining between them. This CDR3 is built from 13 residues. Per germline, CDR1 SGHDT and CDR2 YYEEEE. The CDR3 DNA sequence: TGTGCCAGCAGTTTACAGGGTTGGTACGAGCAGTACTTC. Protein product: CASSLQGWYEQYF.

V and J are TRBV7-2 and TRBJ2-5, with TRBD1 as a possible D gene (5 bases). This CDR3 is 15 amino acids long. Looked up from germline, CDR1 is SGHTA and CDR2 is FQGNSA. V gave up 5 bases and J gave up 6 bases, with 19 bases separating them. CDR3 DNA sequence: TGTGCCAGCAGCCCACTCACGGCGAAGGGGCAGACCCAGTACTTC. Translation: CASSPLTAKGQTQYF. The whole variable domain, remainder taken from reference TRBV7-2 and TRBJ2-5, is GAGVSQSPSNKVTEKGKDVELRCDPISGHTALYWYRQSLGQGLEFLIYFQGNSAPDKSGLPSDRFSAERTGGSVSTLTIQRTQQEDSAVYLCASSPLTAKGQTQYFGPGTRLLVL.

CDR3 sequence reads: CASSQSDRRMFKNIQYF. In DNA form, the CDR3 reads TGCGCCAGCAGTCAATCGGACAGAAGGATGTTCAAAAACATTCAGTACTTC. The chain recombines TRBV23-1 with TRBJ2-4, with a weak D call TRBD1 (6 bases). TRBV23-1 is designated an ORF whose function remains uncertain. The CDR3 covers 17 residues. V gave up 0 bases and J gave up 3 bases, with 15 bases separating them.

This clone was detected only once. In DNA form, the CDR3 reads TGCAGCGGACTAGCGGGAGGAACTGGGTCTCCCTACGAGCAGTACTTC. It codes for CSGLAGGTGSPYEQYF. The J gene is TRBJ2-7, the V gene TRBV29-1, with TRBD2 identical over 13 bases. The junction had 11 bases not matched to a gene; V was cut back by 7 bases and J by 2 bases. Germline V gene lookup returns CDR1 SQVTM and CDR2 ANQGSEA. This CDR3 has 16 amino acids.